This TCR beta chain stems from a study of shared clonotypes between healthy human individuals. Overall study context: Used for every donor were three CD4 naive, three CD4 memory, two CD8 naive and one CD8 memory plate.

Remarks on this clone: Antigen unknown.

Whole-study results and caveats: Larger estimated richness was generally recorded for naive subsets relative to memory subsets.

It was CD45RO-negative cells, positively selected for CCR7, that made up naive CD8 cells, with terminally differentiated effector memory CD45RA+ cells excluded. Those who donated were healthy HIV-negative adults, with no recent acute infections or vaccinations reported. CDR1 is MGHRA, CDR2 YSYEKL, per germline. V trimming: 0 bases; J trimming: 6 bases; junction bases outside the gene matches: 9. The CDR3 consists of 16 residues. The method was immunoSEQ multiplex PCR; TCRdb's version includes in-frame clones alone and lacks a portion of them. The sample yields just over 2,000,000 clones, about 94% seen once.

The receptor was derived from a man aged 18 to 29 in good health. Sequenced material: naive CD8+ T cells sorted from blood. The J gene is TRBJ2-7, the V gene TRBV4-1; TRBD1 matches 9 bases. DNA of the CDR3: TGCGCCAGCAGCCAAGATCCGGGAACAGGGGGCCGCGAGCAGTACTTC. Amino acids: CASSQDPGTGGREQYF.